The rows below give T cell receptor beta chains drawn from one sample of a study of cytomegalovirus exposure and HLA in healthy donors. Assay used: immunoSEQ multiplex PCR; TCRdb lists only in-frame clones, some missing. The sample records around 78,000 clones, under 70% being singletons. Sample: PBMCs. The receptors come from a young man in good health and CMV-seropositive. CDR3s include the opening cysteine and the closing phenylalanine or tryptophan. Each record gives: CDR3 length, J gene, clone size, D gene, V gene, CDR3 DNA, CDR3 protein. D genes are given only for firm matches. The size entry is marked missing in some rows and otherwise reads once, few, many or a size class.

11	TRBJ2-1	NA	TRBD2	TRBV5-6	TGTGCCAGCAGCTTAGGGACTACGGAGTTCTTC	CASSLGTTEFF
15	TRBJ1-5	NA	TRBD1	TRBV19	TGTGCCAGTAGCATGGGGGGACAGGGGGCCCAGCCCCAGCATTTT	CASSMGGQGAQPQHF
16	TRBJ2-2	NA	TRBD1	TRBV28	TGTGCCAGCAGTGATCCCCGGGACAGGATCACCGGGGAGCTGTTTTTT	CASSDPRDRITGELFF
15	TRBJ2-7	NA	TRBD2	TRBV9	TGTGCCAGCACCCCGACTAGCGGGTCCCACTACGAGCAGTACTTC	CASTPTSGSHYEQYF
15	TRBJ2-5	few	NA	TRBV7-8	TGTGCCAGCAGCTTAGTCGGGAGTGGGGGAGAGACCCAGTACTTC	CASSLVGSGGETQYF
14	TRBJ2-1	NA	NA	TRBV9	TGTGCCAGCAGCGTAGATGCGGGTTACAATGAGCAGTTCTTC	CASSVDAGYNEQFF
14	TRBJ2-7	NA	NA	TRBV5-6	TGTGCCAGCAGCGGGGGGACCCTCTCCTACGAGCAGTACTTC	CASSGGTLSYEQYF
16	TRBJ2-5	NA	TRBD2	TRBV5-1	TGCGCCAGCAGCCTTAGGCGGGCGGGGGGGCAAGAGACCCAGTACTTC	CASSLRRAGGQETQYF
13	TRBJ1-2	NA	NA	TRBV10-3	TGTGCCATCAGTGGGGTTAAAGGGGTTGGCTACACCTTC	CAISGVKGVGYTF
12	TRBJ1-2	NA	NA	TRBV6-5	TGTGCCAGCAGAGCCGGGAACTATGGCTACACCTTC	CASRAGNYGYTF
13	TRBJ2-3	few	NA	TRBV6-1	TGTGCCAGCCTCAGGAAGGGCACAGATACGCAGTATTTT	CASLRKGTDTQYF
15	TRBJ2-3	NA	NA	TRBV11-2	TGTGCCAGCAGCTTAGTGCGGGGGCCAACAGATACGCAGTATTTT	CASSLVRGPTDTQYF
11	TRBJ1-2	once	TRBD1	TRBV7-9	TGTGCCAGCACAGGGGGCTCTGGCTACACCTTC	CASTGGSGYTF
15	TRBJ1-1	NA	NA	TRBV14	TGTGCCAGCAGCCAAGTGGGGGGGGCGCGGACTGAAGCTTTCTTT	CASSQVGGARTEAFF
13	TRBJ1-1	few	NA	TRBV6-1	TGTGCCAGCAGTAGCGGACAGTACACTGAAGCTTTCTTT	CASSSGQYTEAFF
16	TRBJ1-4	NA	TRBD1	TRBV29-1	TGCAGCGTAGGCCCCACTCCCGGGACAGGGGGAGAAAAACTGTTTTTT	CSVGPTPGTGGEKLFF
13	TRBJ1-3	NA	NA	TRBV5-1	TGCGCCAGAACCGACAAGTTTGGAAACACCATATATTTT	CARTDKFGNTIYF
12	TRBJ2-2	few	TRBD1	TRBV27	TGTGCCAGCCTGACAGGGGCCGGGGAGCTGTTTTTT	CASLTGAGELFF
14	TRBJ2-7	NA	NA	TRBV2	TGTGCCAGCAGCTCCCGGGAACTCTCCTACGAGCAGTACTTC	CASSSRELSYEQYF
16	TRBJ2-3	few	TRBD1	TRBV7-2	TGTGCCAGCAGCTCACAGGGGGCTCAACAGGCAGATACGCAGTATTTT	CASSSQGAQQADTQYF
14	TRBJ2-1	NA	NA	TRBV5-1	TGCGCCAGCAGCTTGGGCCAGGCTTACAATGAGCAGTTCTTC	CASSLGQAYNEQFF
16	TRBJ2-3	NA	NA	TRBV5-1	TGCGCCAGCAGCTTGCTCGGTCCAGGGAGCACAGATACGCAGTATTTT	CASSLLGPGSTDTQYF
15	TRBJ2-3	once	NA	TRBV28	TGTGCCAGCAGTTTCCAGCGCTCGCTCACAGATACGCAGTATTTT	CASSFQRSLTDTQYF
11	TRBJ1-5	NA	NA	TRBV2	TGTGCCAGCACCGTTAGTGGGCCCCAGCATTTT	CASTVSGPQHF
12	TRBJ2-7	NA	NA	TRBV9	TGTGCCAGCAGCGGGCCGGAACCGGGGCAGTACTTC	CASSGPEPGQYF
15	TRBJ2-3	few	NA	TRBV5-6	TGTGCCAGCAGCCCGACTAGTCGAAGCACAGATACGCAGTATTTT	CASSPTSRSTDTQYF
15	TRBJ2-2	NA	NA	TRBV11-3	TGTGCCAGCATGTGGGGGCGACAGGACACCGGGGAGCTGTTTTTT	CASMWGRQDTGELFF
16	TRBJ2-7	NA	TRBD2	TRBV5-4	TGTGCCAGCAGCTTGGCTGGGCGGGGGGATCGCTACGAGCAGTACTTC	CASSLAGRGDRYEQYF
16	TRBJ2-5	NA	NA	TRBV7-2	TGTGCCAGCAGCTTAGCTGTCAGCCAGGGGCAAGAGACCCAGTACTTC	CASSLAVSQGQETQYF
12	TRBJ1-2	NA	NA	TRBV2	TGTGCCAGCAGTAAAAACAGGGTTGGCTACACCTTC	CASSKNRVGYTF
14	TRBJ1-3	NA	NA	TRBV14	TGTGCCAGCAGTAAACTTTCCTCTGGAAACACCATATATTTT	CASSKLSSGNTIYF
15	TRBJ2-3	NA	TRBD2	TRBV7-2	TGTGCCAGCAGCTTACTGCGGGGGGACACAGATACGCAGTATTTT	CASSLLRGDTDTQYF
16	TRBJ2-7	once	TRBD1	TRBV19	TGTGCCAGTACCGAACCTGGACGGGACAGGGCCTACGAGCAGTACTTC	CASTEPGRDRAYEQYF
15	TRBJ2-7	NA	TRBD2	TRBV4-3	TGCGCCAGCAGCCAAGAGGCTAGCGGGCGTCGGGAGCAGTACTTC	CASSQEASGRREQYF
16	TRBJ1-1	few	NA	TRBV5-6	TGTGCCAGCAGCTTCTCCGGGAAGGGAGAGGACACTGAAGCTTTCTTT	CASSFSGKGEDTEAFF
14	TRBJ2-3	many	NA	TRBV6-1	TGTGCCAGCAGTCCCGGGACTCCAAGAGATACGCAGTATTTT	CASSPGTPRDTQYF
17	TRBJ2-1	NA	TRBD2	TRBV9	TGTGCCAGCAGCGGGACTAGCGGGGGGCGCACAGCAAATGAGCAGTTCTTC	CASSGTSGGRTANEQFF